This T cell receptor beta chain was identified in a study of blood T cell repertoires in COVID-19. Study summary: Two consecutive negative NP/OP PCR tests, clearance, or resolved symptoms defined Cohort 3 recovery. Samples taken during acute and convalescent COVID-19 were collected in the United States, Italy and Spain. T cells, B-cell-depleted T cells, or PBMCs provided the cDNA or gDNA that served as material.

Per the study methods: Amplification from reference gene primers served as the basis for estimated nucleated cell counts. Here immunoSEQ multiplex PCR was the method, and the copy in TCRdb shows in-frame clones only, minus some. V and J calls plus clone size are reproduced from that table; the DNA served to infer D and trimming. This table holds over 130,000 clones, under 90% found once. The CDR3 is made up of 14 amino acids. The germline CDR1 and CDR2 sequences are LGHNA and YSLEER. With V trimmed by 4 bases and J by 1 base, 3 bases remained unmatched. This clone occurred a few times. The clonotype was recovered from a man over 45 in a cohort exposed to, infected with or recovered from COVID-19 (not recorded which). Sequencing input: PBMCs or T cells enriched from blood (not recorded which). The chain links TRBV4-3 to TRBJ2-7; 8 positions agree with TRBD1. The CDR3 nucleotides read TGCGCCAGCAGCCCCTGGACAGGGTCCTACGAGCAGTACTTC. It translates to CASSPWTGSYEQYF.